The next 22 T cell receptor beta chains were all read from a single sample in a study of vaccination and CD4 T cells after COVID-19. These receptors have no known antigen. Scientists ran DNA taken from cultured CD4+ T cells through the Oncomine TCR Beta short-read assay for sequencing. TCRdb re-derived calls from the PCR reads in MiXCR, one entry per CDR3 protein. The sample comprises roughly 20,000 distinct CDR3 sequences, around three quarters of which are singletons, and around 5.4% rests with the top ten. Treatment denoted: roughly ten-day PBMC culture with coronavirus spike peptide pools or control peptides (ViraFEST assay). The sample comprised CD4+ T cells from blood, cultured in vitro. The source of these receptors is a human donor who had recovered from COVID-19.

The chain links TRBV28 to TRBJ2-2; 8 bases match TRBD2. Looked up from germline, CDR1 is MDHEN and CDR2 is SYDVKM. This CDR3 spans 16 amino acids. With 4 bases clipped from V and 0 bases from J, the junction kept 4 bases outside the gene matches. The DNA of the CDR3 is TGTGCCAGCAGTTCCCCGGGGGGGGCGAACACCGGGGAGCTGTTTTTT. It translates to CASSSPGGANTGELFF.

The genes are TRBV19 and TRBJ2-4; TRBD1 agrees at 11 bases. This CDR3 has 19 residues. The J segment lost 1 base and the V segment lost 4 bases, leaving 12 bases of the junction unmatched. The germline V gene encodes CDR1 LNHDA and CDR2 SQIVND (reference sequence). CDR3 sequence reads: CASSTGQGAVIGAKNIQYF. In DNA form, the CDR3 reads TGTGCCAGTAGTACCGGACAGGGGGCCGTGATAGGGGCCAAAAACATTCAGTACTTC.

This clonotype has a handful of counts. The chain recombines TRBV6-5 with TRBJ1-6, with 7 bases matching TRBD1. V was pared by 2 bases and J by 9 bases, with 4 bases of the junction left unmatched. CDR1 is MNHEY, CDR2 SVGAGI, per germline. The CDR3 consists of 14 residues. As DNA, the CDR3 is TGTGCCAGCAGTTACAGACAGGGCGGTTCACCCCTCCACTTT. It specifies CASSYRQGGSPLHF.

The gene calls are TRBV12-3 or TRBV12-4 and TRBJ1-1; TRBD1 aligns across 8 bases. This CDR3 has 19 amino acids. V was pared by 6 bases and J by 1 base, with 19 bases of the junction left unmatched. The CDR3 region is CASSPQIGQGLTGNTEAFF. CDR3 nucleotide sequence: TGTGCCAGCAGCCCTCAAATTGGACAGGGCCTAACGGGGAACACTGAAGCTTTCTTT.

This clonotype came up once. The chain employs TRBV5-1 and TRBJ1-2; 9 positions agree with TRBD1. This CDR3 spans 14 amino acids. Germline CDR1 reads SGHRS; CDR2 reads YFSETQ. Germline trimming cut 5 bases from V and 5 bases from J; bases unmatched to any gene: 7. The CDR3 nucleotides are TGCGCCAGCAGGTCGACAGGGGGTCGGTATGGCTACACCTTC. Translation gives CASRSTGGRYGYTF.

This chain connects TRBV24-1 to TRBJ2-7; D perhaps matches TRBD1 (5 bases). The CDR3 loop spans 14 amino acids. The V and J ends lost 5 bases and 2 bases respectively, with 12 bases between them. Germline V lookup: CDR1 KGHDR, CDR2 SFDVKD. The CDR3 sequence: CATSGGRRTYEQYF. The CDR3 region has the DNA TGTGCCACCAGTGGGGGCAGGCGCACCTACGAGCAGTACTTC.

This clonotype was seen a handful of times. The J gene is TRBJ1-5, the V gene TRBV2, with a weak D call TRBD1 (6 bases). This CDR3 comprises 15 residues. Germline V gene lookup returns CDR1 SNHLY and CDR2 FYNNEI. Trimming removed 6 bases from V and 2 bases from J, with 14 bases in between. CDR3 DNA: TGTGCCAGCAGCGAGATGACAGGCCGCAATCAGCCCCAGCATTTT. Translated: CASSEMTGRNQPQHF.

The chain is built from TRBV19 and TRBJ1-2; D possibly corresponds to TRBD1 (5 bases). Deletions cut 2 bases from V and 4 bases from J, with 32 bases between. CDR1 and CDR2 (germline): LNHDA, SQIVND (reference sequence). This CDR3 is 21 amino acids long. The CDR3 region is CASSIRFGASTWFPQSYGYTF. DNA for the CDR3: TGTGCCAGTAGTATAAGATTCGGGGCCAGTACTTGGTTTCCACAGAGCTATGGCTACACCTTC.

This rearrangement joins TRBV19 to TRBJ2-1, with TRBD2 matching 7 bases. Per the germline V gene, CDR1 is LNHDA and CDR2 is SQIVND (reference sequence). Trimming removed 10 bases from V and 5 bases from J; junction bases left unmatched: 5. This CDR3 has 12 residues. CDR3 coding DNA: TGTGCCATCCGACTAGCAAACAATGAGCAGTTCTTC. This codes for CAIRLANNEQFF.

A few counts support this clonotype. The chain is built from TRBV7-3 and TRBJ1-3; unclear D gene. Germline assignment: CDR1 SGHTA and CDR2 FQGTGA. The length of the CDR3 is 14 residues. V dropped 2 bases and J dropped 0 bases, with 5 bases sitting between them. The CDR3 nucleotides read TGTGCCAGCAGCTTAGGAAGCTCTGGAAACACCATATATTTT. Translation: CASSLGSSGNTIYF.

Only a few counts were recorded for this clonotype. The chain recombines TRBV10-3 with TRBJ1-2, with unresolved D. CDR1 and CDR2 from the germline V gene are ENHRY and SYGVKD. The CDR3 loop spans 15 amino acids. V was cut by 3 bases and J by 3 bases, with 14 bases left in between. DNA of the CDR3: TGTGCCATCAGTGACCTGGGTGGGGATGACTATGGCTACACCTTC. It specifies CAISDLGGDDYGYTF.

The J gene is TRBJ2-3, the V gene TRBV7-3; perhaps TRBD1 as D (6 bases). Looked up from germline, CDR1 is SGHTA and CDR2 is FQGTGA. Trimming removed 5 bases from V and 0 bases from J, with 15 bases in between. This CDR3 region has 16 residues. This chain's CDR3 is CASSPTGSPSTDTQYF. The CDR3 coding sequence is TGTGCCAGCAGCCCAACAGGGTCCCCTAGCACAGATACGCAGTATTTT.

J is TRBJ2-2 and V is TRBV18, with 12 positions matching TRBD2. The ends lost 4 bases at V and 1 base at J; junction bases unmatched: 1. CDR1 is KGHSH and CDR2 is LQKENI in the germline V gene. This CDR3 has 16 residues. The CDR3 nucleotides read TGTGCCAGCTCACAGGGACTAGCGGGGAACACCGGGGAGCTGTTTTTT. Protein sequence: CASSQGLAGNTGELFF.

The chain carries TRBV6-1 and TRBJ1-2; D remains unclear. V shed 6 bases and J shed 0 bases, with 14 bases lying between them. The germline gives CDR1 MNHNS, CDR2 SASEGT. The CDR3 runs to 15 residues. The CDR3 nucleotides read TGTGCCAGCAGAAAACCTGGGGATTCTAACTATGGCTACACCTTC. Encoded protein: CASRKPGDSNYGYTF.

V usage is TRBV7-2 and J usage is TRBJ2-2, with 7 bases aligning to TRBD2. V lost 4 bases, J lost 7 bases, and 9 bases stayed unmatched. Germline CDR1 SGHTA, CDR2 FQGNSA. The CDR3 is 15 residues long. This CDR3 is CASSSRLAGGGELFF. CDR3 sequence (DNA): TGTGCCAGCAGCTCGCGACTAGCCGGGGGCGGGGAGCTGTTTTTT. Complete variable domain (other parts from reference TRBV7-2 and TRBJ2-2): GAGVSQSPSNKVTEKGKDVELRCDPISGHTALYWYRQSLGQGLEFLIYFQGNSAPDKSGLPSDRFSAERTGGSVSTLTIQRTQQEDSAVYLCASSSRLAGGGELFFGEGSRLTVL.

This clonotype has only a few counts. The chain carries TRBV20-1 and TRBJ1-5; D unresolved. Germline CDR1 reads DFQATT; CDR2 reads SNEGSKA (reference sequence). V lost 3 bases and J 3 bases, leaving 12 bases between the germline ends. The CDR3 spans 14 residues. The CDR3 sequence is CSASGGRINQPQHF. CDR3 sequence (DNA): TGCAGTGCTAGTGGCGGCAGGATCAATCAGCCCCAGCATTTT.

This clonotype was detected only a few times. The rearrangement links TRBV6-1 to TRBJ2-7; 10 bases are a match to TRBD1. With V trimmed by 6 bases and J by 2 bases, 7 bases remained unmatched. The germline CDR1 and CDR2 sequences are MNHNS and SASEGT. The CDR3 has 15 residues. The CDR3 DNA sequence: TGTGCCAGCAGCGGAACCGGGACAGGGGCCTACGAGCAGTACTTC. Amino acids: CASSGTGTGAYEQYF.

Turning to this clonotype: A single base separates this from a much larger clone, so it may be a read error. The chain couples TRBV30 to TRBJ1-5, with 9 bases aligning to TRBD1. This CDR3 spans 17 amino acids. Germline V gives CDR1 GTSNPN, CDR2 SVGIG (reference sequence). Written as DNA, the CDR3 is TGTGCCCGGAGTGTAGATATTTGGACAGGGGTTCCTCAGCCCCAGCATTTT. This gives the protein CARSVDIWTGVPQPQHF.

This clonotype was recorded a few times. The rearrangement uses TRBV7-9 and TRBJ2-4, with D unresolved. Trimming removed 5 bases at V and 2 bases at J, with 13 bases between. Germline V gives CDR1 SEHNR, CDR2 FQNEAQ (reference sequence). This CDR3 has 15 residues. Here the CDR3 DNA reads TGTGCCAGCAGCGGACGGTTCGTAACCAAAAACATTCAGTACTTC. Amino acid sequence: CASSGRFVTKNIQYF. Supplemented by reference TRBV7-9 and TRBJ2-4, the full variable domain reads DTGVSQNPRHKITKRGQNVTFRCDPISEHNRLYWYRQTLGQGPEFLTYFQNEAQLEKSRLLSDRFSAERPKGSFSTLEIQRTEQGDSAMYLCASSGRFVTKNIQYFGAGTRLSVL.

The chain employs TRBV6-5 and TRBJ2-1, with 10 positions matching TRBD1. The CDR3 loop spans 14 amino acids. After removal of 2 bases from V and 5 bases from J, the junction contained 0 bases not matched to a gene. Germline lookup yields CDR1 MNHEY and CDR2 SVGAGI. In nucleotides, the CDR3 is TGTGCCAGCAGTTACGACAGGGGGCACAATGAGCAGTTCTTC. Translating gives CASSYDRGHNEQFF.

This clonotype was detected a few times. CDR3 bases: TGTGCCAGCAGTACGCAACAGGGGTGGACTGAAGCTTTCTTT. As protein: CASSTQQGWTEAFF. The chain couples TRBV6-2 or TRBV6-3 to TRBJ1-1; 7 positions agree with TRBD1. The J segment lost 5 bases and the V segment lost 5 bases, leaving 8 bases of the junction unmatched. The CDR3 is made up of 14 amino acids. Germline V CDR1 and CDR2: MNHEY, SVGEGT.

On this clonotype: One end of the junction fails to match germline, which may point to a read error. The chain recombines TRBV7-9 with TRBJ1-2; 7 bases map to TRBD1. Germline CDR1 is SEHNR and CDR2 is FQNEAQ (reference sequence). CDR3 length equals 14 residues. The CDR3 loop reads CASSFDQGVGGYTF. The CDR3 DNA reads TGCGCCAGCAGCTTTGATCAGGGGGTAGGCGGCTACACCTTC.